This T cell receptor (beta chain) stems from a study of T cells in localized non-small cell lung cancer. Sequenced by immunoSEQ multiplex PCR; TCRdb stores in-frame clones only, minus some. The data contain under 95,000 clones, more than 70% of them singletons. J lost 2 bases, V lost 4 bases, and 8 bases had no gene match. The V gene's germline CDR1 is MNHEY and CDR2 SVGAGI. The CDR3 loop spans 16 amino acids. The sequence came from a female donor aged 60 or older with stage I lung adenocarcinoma. The chain joins TRBV6-5 to TRBJ1-5, with 7 bases aligning to TRBD1. Source: peripheral blood, taken before any cancer treatment. The CDR3 protein is CASSSDPGGGNQPQHF. CDR3 nucleotides: TGTGCCAGCAGTTCCGACCCAGGGGGAGGCAATCAGCCCCAGCATTTT.